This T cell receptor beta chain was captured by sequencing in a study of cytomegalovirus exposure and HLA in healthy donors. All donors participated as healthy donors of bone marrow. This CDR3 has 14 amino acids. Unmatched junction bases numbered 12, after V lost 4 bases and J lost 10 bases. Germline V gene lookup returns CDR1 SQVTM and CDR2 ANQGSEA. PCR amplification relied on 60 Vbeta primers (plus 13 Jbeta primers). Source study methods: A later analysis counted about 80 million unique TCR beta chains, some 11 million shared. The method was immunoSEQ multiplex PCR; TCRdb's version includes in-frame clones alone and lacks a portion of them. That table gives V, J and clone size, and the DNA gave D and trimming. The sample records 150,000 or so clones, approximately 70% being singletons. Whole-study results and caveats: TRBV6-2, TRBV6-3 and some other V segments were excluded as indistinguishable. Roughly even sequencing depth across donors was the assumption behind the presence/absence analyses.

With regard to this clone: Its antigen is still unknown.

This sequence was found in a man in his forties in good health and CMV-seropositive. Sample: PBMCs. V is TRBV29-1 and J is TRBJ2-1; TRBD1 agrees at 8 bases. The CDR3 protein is CSVVLGQGRREQFF. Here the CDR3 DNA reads TGCAGCGTTGTATTAGGACAGGGTCGGCGGGAGCAGTTCTTC.